The 20 T cell receptor beta chains reported below all come from one sample, sequenced in a study of shared clonotypes between healthy human individuals. Sequencing used immunoSEQ multiplex PCR; TCRdb keeps in-frame clones, though not all of them. The top ten clones hold roughly 12% of a sample with around 500,000 clones, around 80% of them seen once. Sequencing was performed on PBMCs. Source of these receptors: a woman aged 40 to 50 in good health. Some clones in this sample may be carry-over from other donors' samples.

Here the CDR3 DNA reads TGCGCCAGCACCCCCACAGAGGGAGGAGTAGCCAAAAACATTCAGTACTTC. Residues: CASTPTEGGVAKNIQYF. The gene calls are TRBV10-2 and TRBJ2-4; possible D gene TRBD2, 6 bases. CDR3 size: 17 residues. From germline, CDR1 is WSHSY and CDR2 SAAADI. V dropped 7 bases and J dropped 0 bases, with 19 bases sitting between them.

V usage is TRBV6-1 and J usage is TRBJ1-5; TRBD1 matches 8 bases. Germline CDR1 and CDR2: MNHNS and SASEGT. The V segment lost 3 bases and the J segment 6 bases; nucleotides outside the gene matches: 16. The CDR3 is 18 residues long. The chain's CDR3 is CASSEGRGHSSLRQPQHF. CDR3 nucleotide sequence: TGTGCCAGCAGTGAGGGCAGGGGGCATAGCAGTCTCCGTCAGCCCCAGCATTTT.

This clone has only one observation. The rearrangement uses TRBV7-2 and TRBJ1-2; D possibly corresponds to TRBD1 (6 bases). CDR1 and CDR2 (germline): SGHTA, FQGNSA. V was shortened by 5 bases and J by 5 bases, with 15 bases between the two germline ends. This CDR3 has 14 amino acids. The CDR3 reads CASSPRTGSYGYTF. CDR3 in DNA: TGTGCCAGCAGCCCTCGAACAGGGTCGTATGGCTACACCTTC.

The chain couples TRBV5-1 to TRBJ2-5; 9 bases are shared with TRBD1. The CDR3 has 14 amino acids. Unmatched junction bases numbered 1, after V lost 2 bases and J lost 2 bases. CDR1 and CDR2 from the germline V gene are SGHRS and YFSETQ. CDR3: CASSFGQGQETQYF. The CDR3, as DNA: TGCGCCAGCAGCTTCGGACAGGGGCAAGAGACCCAGTACTTC.

The genes are TRBV11-2 and TRBJ2-7, with 9 bases lining up with TRBD2. This CDR3 comprises 15 residues. Trimming took 5 bases from V and 0 from J; bases not matched to a gene: 5. The germline V gene has CDR1 SGHAT and CDR2 FQNNGV. The CDR3 spells CASSLSSGASYEQYF. The CDR3 region has the DNA TGTGCCAGCAGCCTTTCTAGCGGGGCCTCCTACGAGCAGTACTTC.

This clone came up many times. This chain joins TRBV5-1 and TRBJ2-5; D gene ambiguous. V gave up 4 bases and J gave up 4 bases, with 17 bases separating them. This CDR3 is built from 15 residues. Germline loops: CDR1 SGHRS, CDR2 YFSETQ. The CDR3 reads CASSPDRSIVETQYF. In DNA form, the CDR3 reads TGCGCCAGCAGCCCCGACCGTTCGATCGTAGAGACCCAGTACTTC.

This clone came up a few times. This chain connects TRBV27 to TRBJ2-1; 15 bases agree with TRBD2. V lost 4 bases and J lost 1; bases outside the gene matches: 5. The CDR3 covers 18 residues. Germline V gives CDR1 MNHEY, CDR2 SMNVEV (reference sequence). The CDR3 nucleotides read TGTGCCAGCAGTTGGACTAGCGGGAGGGCAGAATCCTACAATGAGCAGTTCTTC. It translates to CASSWTSGRAESYNEQFF.

The chain employs TRBV15 and TRBJ2-1, with 10 bases lining up with TRBD2. The CDR3 is 16 amino acids. Germline loops: CDR1 LNHNV, CDR2 YYDKDF (reference sequence). Trimming took 0 bases from V and 7 from J; bases not matched to a gene: 6. DNA of the CDR3: TGTGCCACCAGCAGAGATCCTAGCGGGAGAGGTAATGAGCAGTTCTTC. Protein sequence: CATSRDPSGRGNEQFF.

The chain employs TRBV10-3 and TRBJ1-2, with unresolved D. Trimming cost V 10 bases and J 3 bases, with 12 bases left between them. The germline CDR1 and CDR2 sequences are ENHRY and SYGVKD. The length of the CDR3 is 12 residues. In nucleotides, the CDR3 is TGTGCCACAAGGCTCGGGGACTATGGCTACACCTTC. As protein: CATRLGDYGYTF.

Worth noting for this clone: Other DNA sequences in the sample encode the same CDR3. This chain joins TRBV5-1 and TRBJ2-1; the match to TRBD2 covers 7 bases. Trimming removed 0 bases from V and 7 bases from J; junction bases left unmatched: 4. CDR1 is SGHRS, CDR2 YFSETQ, per germline. The CDR3 contains 14 residues. DNA for the CDR3: TGCGCCAGCAGCTTGGCGGGAGGCGGTAATGAGCAGTTCTTC. Translation gives CASSLAGGGNEQFF.

This clone has a handful of counts. Other DNA variants within this sample encode the same CDR3. The genes are TRBV7-3 and TRBJ1-1, with TRBD1 matching 9 bases. Trimming removed 4 bases from V and 4 bases from J; junction bases left unmatched: 7. CDR1 SGHTA and CDR2 FQGTGA come from the germline V gene. The length of the CDR3 is 15 residues. The DNA for the CDR3 is TGTGCCAGCAGCTCGGGACAGGGAAGAGGCACTGAAGCTTTCTTT. This sequence encodes CASSSGQGRGTEAFF.

This clone was seen many times. This sample also contains other DNA sequences that code for the same CDR3. J is TRBJ1-2 and V is TRBV25-1, with D possibly matching TRBD1 (6 bases). Trimming left V 2 bases short and J 4 bases short, with 20 bases between. The germline V gene encodes CDR1 MGHDK and CDR2 SYGVNS. CDR3 length: 17 amino acids. The CDR3 protein is CASSEEPGADSGYGYTF. CDR3 sequence (DNA): TGTGCCAGCAGTGAAGAGCCAGGGGCCGATTCTGGCTATGGCTACACCTTC.

The chain links TRBV6-5 to TRBJ1-1; D gene unclear. Germline assignment: CDR1 MNHEY and CDR2 SVGAGI. V lost 8 bases and J 10 bases, leaving 20 bases between the germline ends. CDR3 length equals 13 residues. CDR3: CASQVSLGGLAFF. CDR3 sequence (DNA): TGTGCCAGCCAGGTCTCCCTCGGCGGCTTAGCTTTCTTT.

J is TRBJ2-7 and V is TRBV7-2; 7 positions match TRBD1. V lost 5 bases, J lost 5 bases, and 9 bases stayed unmatched. CDR3 length: 14 amino acids. Germline CDR1 is SGHTA and CDR2 is FQGNSA. CDR3 sequence reads: CASSPPTGINEQYF. The CDR3 nucleotides read TGTGCCAGCAGCCCACCGACAGGGATCAACGAGCAGTACTTC.

This clone came up a few times. This rearrangement joins TRBV5-1 to TRBJ2-5; 8 bases are a match to TRBD1. The CDR3 loop spans 16 amino acids. The V gene end was trimmed by 0 bases and the J gene end by 5 bases; junction bases not matched to a gene: 9. Per the germline V gene, CDR1 is SGHRS and CDR2 is YFSETQ. CDR3 coding DNA: TGCGCCAGCAGCTTGGGGGGACAGGCAGGATTCGAGACCCAGTACTTC. Residues: CASSLGGQAGFETQYF.

The genes are TRBV19 and TRBJ2-1; the D gene is possibly TRBD1 (6 bases). Trimming removed 3 bases from V and 5 bases from J, with 11 bases in between. The CDR3 has 14 residues. Per germline, CDR1 LNHDA and CDR2 SQIVND (reference sequence). In DNA form, the CDR3 reads TGTGCCAGTAGTATCCGACAGGCCAACAATGAGCAGTTCTTC. Translation gives CASSIRQANNEQFF.

The V and J genes are TRBV7-9 and TRBJ2-5; D unresolved. The CDR3 runs to 10 residues. V was cut by 8 bases and J by 1 base, with 2 bases left in between. Germline V gene sequence: CDR1 SEHNR, CDR2 FQNEAQ (reference sequence). CDR3 in DNA: TGTGCCAGCGGCCAAGAGACCCAGTACTTC. Translated, it gives CASGQETQYF.

J is TRBJ2-1 and V is TRBV7-9, with 14 bases fitting TRBD2. Germline assignment: CDR1 SEHNR and CDR2 FQNEAQ (reference sequence). This CDR3 contains 15 residues. J lost 8 bases, V lost 2 bases, and 2 bases had no gene match. The CDR3 is CASSLWGLAGDEQFF. For the CDR3, the DNA is TGTGCCAGCAGCTTATGGGGACTAGCGGGAGATGAGCAGTTCTTC.

This clone was counted a few times. Other nucleotide sequences from this sample produce the same CDR3. DNA for the CDR3: TGTGCCAGCAGCCCGGGACTAACCTACGAGCAGTACTTC. This translates into CASSPGLTYEQYF. The chain joins TRBV7-2 to TRBJ2-7, with 7 bases aligning to TRBD2. Trimming took 5 bases from V and 2 from J; bases not matched to a gene: 3. Germline V gives CDR1 SGHTA, CDR2 FQGNSA. The CDR3 consists of 13 residues. Together with reference TRBV7-2 and TRBJ2-7, the CDR3 gives the full variable domain: GAGVSQSPSNKVTEKGKDVELRCDPISGHTALYWYRQSLGQGLEFLIYFQGNSAPDKSGLPSDRFSAERTGGSVSTLTIQRTQQEDSAVYLCASSPGLTYEQYFGPGTRLTVT.

This chain uses TRBV30 with TRBJ2-3, with a possible D match to TRBD2 (5 bases). This CDR3 is 15 amino acids long. V shed 0 bases and J shed 0 bases, with 10 bases lying between them. Per germline, CDR1 GTSNPN and CDR2 SVGIG (reference sequence). CDR3 sequence reads: CAWSVSGSSTDTQYF. Written as DNA, the CDR3 is TGTGCCTGGAGTGTGAGCGGCTCTAGCACAGATACGCAGTATTTT.